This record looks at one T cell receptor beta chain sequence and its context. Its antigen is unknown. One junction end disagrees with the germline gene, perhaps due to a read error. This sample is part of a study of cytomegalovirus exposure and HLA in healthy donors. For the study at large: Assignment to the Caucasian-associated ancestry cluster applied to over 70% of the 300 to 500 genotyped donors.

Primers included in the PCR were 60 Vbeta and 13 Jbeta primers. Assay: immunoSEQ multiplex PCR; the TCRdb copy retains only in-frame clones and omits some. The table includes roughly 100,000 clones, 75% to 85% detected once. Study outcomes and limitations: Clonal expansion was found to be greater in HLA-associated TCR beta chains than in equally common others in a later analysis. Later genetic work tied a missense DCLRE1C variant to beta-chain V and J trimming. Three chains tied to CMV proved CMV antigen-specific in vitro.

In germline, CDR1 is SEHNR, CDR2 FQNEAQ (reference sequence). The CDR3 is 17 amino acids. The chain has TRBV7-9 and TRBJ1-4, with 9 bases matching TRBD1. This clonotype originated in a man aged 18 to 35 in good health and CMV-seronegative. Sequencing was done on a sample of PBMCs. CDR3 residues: CSSSEGQGKGGDEKLFF. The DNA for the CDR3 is TGTTCCAGCAGCGAGGGACAGGGAAAGGGCGGGGACGAAAAACTGTTTTTT. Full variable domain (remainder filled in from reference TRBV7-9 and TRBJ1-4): DTGVSQNPRHKITKRGQNVTFRCDPISEHNRLYWYRQTLGQGPEFLTYFQNEAQLEKSRLLSDRFSAERPKGSFSTLEIQRTEQGDSAMYLCSSSEGQGKGGDEKLFFGSGTQLSVL.